This passage covers 31 T cell receptor beta chains from one sample sequenced in a study of identical twins. TCRdb processed the 5' RACE reads anew with MiXCR; each CDR3 protein has one entry. The sample has 1.5 million to 2 million distinct CDR3 sequences; less than 40% are singletons. Input material: cord blood. These TCRs come from a newborn girl in good health.

This clonotype showed up just a few times. The genes are TRBV12-3 or TRBV12-4 and TRBJ2-5; perhaps D is TRBD1 or TRBD2 (6 bases each). There are 14 residues in the CDR3. The ends were cut back, 6 bases at V and 11 bases at J, with 22 bases in the middle. As DNA, the CDR3 is TGTGCCAGCAGCAATGGGGGGCTGGGCCGGGAGCAGTACTTC. This sequence encodes CASSNGGLGREQYF.

The V call is TRBV6-5, the J call TRBJ1-5; TRBD1 might be the D (5 bases). This CDR3 is built from 15 residues. Germline CDR1 and CDR2: MNHEY and SVGAGI. V was trimmed by 8 bases and J by 2 bases, leaving 16 bases between them. The CDR3 loop is CASPGRGLRNQPQHF. The CDR3 bases are TGTGCCAGCCCTGGACGGGGCCTACGCAATCAGCCCCAGCATTTT.

The chain joins TRBV29-1 to TRBJ2-5; no clear D. The CDR3 has 12 amino acids. V lost 2 bases, J lost 11 bases, and 15 bases lay in between. The germline CDR1 and CDR2 sequences are SQVTM and ANQGSEA. Here the CDR3 DNA reads TGCAGCGTTGAACCAAAATACAATGAGCAGTACTTC. Encoded protein: CSVEPKYNEQYF.

V usage is TRBV12-3 or TRBV12-4 and J usage is TRBJ1-1; 7 bases fit TRBD1. The CDR3 length is 13 residues. V shed 3 bases, J shed 4 bases, and the junction held 2 bases outside the gene matches. CDR3 in amino acids: CASSFRDSTEAFF. The CDR3 bases are TGTGCCAGCAGTTTCCGGGACAGCACTGAAGCTTTCTTT.

The genes are TRBV6-2 or TRBV6-3 and TRBJ2-7; a weak D match, TRBD1 (6 bases). Germline CDR1 MNHEY, CDR2 SVGEGT. The CDR3 runs to 14 residues. Deletions cut 1 base from V and 3 bases from J, with 10 bases between. The CDR3, as DNA: TGTGCCAGCAGTTACTGGGGGACAAACTACGAGCAGTACTTC. This translates into CASSYWGTNYEQYF.

This clonotype was seen only a few times. This chain uses TRBV24-1 with TRBJ2-1; D gene uncertain. CDR1 is KGHDR and CDR2 is SFDVKD in the germline V gene. This CDR3 has 15 residues. The V end was cut by 3 bases, the J end by 10 bases, with 18 bases between. The chain's CDR3 is CATSDAKGPLREQFF. The DNA of the CDR3 is TGTGCCACCAGTGATGCTAAAGGCCCGCTCAGGGAGCAGTTCTTC.

This clonotype was observed a handful of times. The chain recombines TRBV2 with TRBJ2-7; maybe TRBD1 (6 bases). CDR3 length: 13 residues. The V gene's germline CDR1 is SNHLY and CDR2 FYNNEI. V dropped 10 bases and J dropped 3 bases, with 16 bases sitting between them. The CDR3 region has the DNA TGTGCCACCCAAGGGAACAGGGTCTACGAGCAGTACTTC. It translates to CATQGNRVYEQYF.

CDR3 region: CATSRGEGNSYNEQFF. The CDR3 nucleotides are TGTGCCACCAGCAGAGGGGAGGGGAACTCCTACAATGAGCAGTTCTTC. The J gene is TRBJ2-1, the V gene TRBV15; 7 bases agree with TRBD2. The CDR3 has 16 amino acids. V shed 1 base, J shed 0 bases, and the junction held 3 bases outside the gene matches. Germline loops: CDR1 LNHNV, CDR2 YYDKDF (reference sequence).

The rearrangement uses TRBV20-1 and TRBJ2-4, with 10 positions matching TRBD2. The J call may be wrong; the DNA end is better matched by TRBJ2-7. The CDR3 length is 13 residues. Germline-derived CDR1 and CDR2 are DFQATT and SNEGSKA (reference sequence). CDR3 bases: TGCAGCGCACCGGGACTAGCGCTGGACGAGCAGTACTTC. Residues: CSAPGLALDEQYF.

V gene TRBV20-1 combines with J gene TRBJ2-5; either TRBD1 or TRBD2 may fit D (6 bases each). The CDR3 spans 12 residues. V gave up 3 bases and J gave up 11 bases, with 16 bases separating them. Germline CDR1 and CDR2: DFQATT and SNEGSKA (reference sequence). In DNA, the CDR3 is TGCAGTGCTAGCCACGGGGGAAGGGGGCAGTACTTC. Protein sequence: CSASHGGRGQYF.

This chain links TRBV12-3 or TRBV12-4 with TRBJ2-7; D may correspond to TRBD1 or TRBD2 (5 bases each). The CDR3 runs 15 residues. V was shortened by 5 bases and J by 7 bases, with 21 bases between the two germline ends. The CDR3 DNA follows: TGTGCCAGCAGTCGTGACAGTGGGGGATACAATGAGCAGTACTTC. Translation: CASSRDSGGYNEQYF.

This clonotype showed up just a few times. The chain employs TRBV20-1 and TRBJ2-7; the D gene is possibly TRBD1 (5 bases). CDR3 size: 15 residues. Germline V lookup: CDR1 DFQATT, CDR2 SNEGSKA (reference sequence). Deletions cut 0 bases from V and 1 base from J, with 13 bases between. In DNA form, the CDR3 reads TGCAGTGCTAGAGATCTCGTGGCAGGGTCCTACGAGCAGTACTTC. It yields the protein CSARDLVAGSYEQYF.

The table lists this clonotype with a few counts. The chain combines TRBV3-1 with TRBJ2-1, with a tentative D call TRBD2 (6 bases). The V gene's germline CDR1 is LGHDT and CDR2 YNNKEL (reference sequence). Trimming took 0 bases from V and 7 from J, leaving 16 bases between them. CDR3 length: 16 amino acids. CDR3 bases: TGTGCCAGCAGCCAAGATGGGGGGAGATTGGGGAATGAGCAGTTCTTC. Protein product: CASSQDGGRLGNEQFF.

The chain joins TRBV20-1 to TRBJ2-7; the D gene could be TRBD1 or TRBD2 (5 bases each). Near its end, the DNA agrees better with TRBJ2-5, so the J call may be wrong. CDR3 size: 14 residues. The V gene's germline CDR1 is DFQATT and CDR2 SNEGSKA (reference sequence). The CDR3 DNA sequence: TGCAGTGCTAGAGAAGTCCAGAGGGGCCGGACCCAGTACTTC. Translating it yields CSAREVQRGRTQYF.

About this clonotype: A read error may produce the germline difference seen at one junction end. The chain couples TRBV3-1 to TRBJ2-4, with 8 bases fitting TRBD2. Germline CDR1 LGHDT, CDR2 YNNKEL (reference sequence). The CDR3 has 16 residues. The CDR3 sequence: CASSSFWTSRKNIQDF. CDR3 in DNA: TGTGCCAGCAGCTCGTTTTGGACTAGCAGAAAAAACATTCAGGACTTC.

This clonotype was counted ten times or more. The chain is built from TRBV28 and TRBJ2-1; TRBD1 aligns across 7 bases. Germline V CDR1 and CDR2: MDHEN, SYDVKM. This CDR3 is 14 amino acids long. Trimming removed 5 bases from V and 4 bases from J; junction bases left unmatched: 5. This CDR3 is CASSQSGGYNEQFF. DNA of the CDR3: TGTGCCAGCAGTCAGTCAGGGGGATACAATGAGCAGTTCTTC.

J is TRBJ2-3 and V is TRBV20-1; 11 bases agree with TRBD2. CDR1 is DFQATT, CDR2 SNEGSKA, per germline (reference sequence). The V segment lost 4 bases and the J segment 6 bases; nucleotides outside the gene matches: 9. The CDR3 is made up of 15 amino acids. Written as DNA, the CDR3 is TGCAGTGCTACACAGACTAGCGGGATTAGGGATACGCAGTATTTT. Translated, it gives CSATQTSGIRDTQYF.

J is TRBJ2-3 and V is TRBV20-1; 9 bases align to TRBD2. The germline CDR1 and CDR2 sequences are DFQATT and SNEGSKA (reference sequence). Germline trimming cut 5 bases from V and 2 bases from J; bases unmatched to any gene: 5. CDR3 length equals 14 residues. CDR3 sequence reads: CSAAGTSFTDTQYF. In DNA form, the CDR3 reads TGCAGTGCTGCCGGGACTAGCTTCACAGATACGCAGTATTTT.

The chain carries TRBV12-3 or TRBV12-4 and TRBJ2-2, with D maybe TRBD2 (5 bases). This CDR3 is 15 amino acids long. The V end was cut by 6 bases, the J end by 0 bases, with 11 bases between. The CDR3 loop reads CASRRTGPNTGELFF. In nucleotides, the CDR3 is TGTGCCAGCAGGAGGACTGGACCGAACACCGGGGAGCTGTTTTTT.

The J gene is TRBJ2-3, the V gene TRBV6-5; 8 positions agree with TRBD2. The germline V gene has CDR1 MNHEY and CDR2 SVGAGI. V shed 5 bases, J shed 0 bases, and the junction held 7 bases outside the gene matches. CDR3 length: 16 residues. CDR3 protein: CASSPTAGVSTDTQYF. The DNA of the CDR3 is TGTGCCAGCAGTCCTACAGCGGGAGTTAGCACAGATACGCAGTATTTT.

This clonotype has only one observation. The chain carries TRBV28 and TRBJ2-2; 11 nucleotides match TRBD2. The germline CDR1 and CDR2 sequences are MDHEN and SYDVKM. J was trimmed by 0 bases and V by 5 bases; bases with no gene match: 11. CDR3 length: 19 residues. This CDR3 reads CASSDPPGLAATNTGELFF. Here the CDR3 DNA reads TGTGCCAGCAGTGACCCTCCGGGACTAGCGGCCACGAACACCGGGGAGCTGTTTTTT.

This clonotype was seen only a few times. J is TRBJ1-6 and V is TRBV14; D may be TRBD1 (5 bases). Looked up from germline, CDR1 is SGHDN and CDR2 is FVKESK. The CDR3 sequence is 14 residues long. Trimming took 0 bases from V and 7 from J, leaving 7 bases between them. As DNA, the CDR3 is TGTGCCAGCAGCCAAGAGACAGTAAATTCACCCCTCCACTTT. Translation gives CASSQETVNSPLHF.

This clonotype has just a few counts. The chain combines TRBV6-1 with TRBJ2-5; 7 bases are shared with TRBD1. CDR3 length: 12 amino acids. The junction had 8 bases not matched to a gene; V was cut back by 11 bases and J by 5 bases. CDR1 is MNHNS and CDR2 is SASEGT in the germline V gene. CDR3 residues: CAAQGDDETQYF. DNA of the CDR3: TGTGCCGCTCAGGGGGATGATGAGACCCAGTACTTC.

The rearrangement uses TRBV3-1 and TRBJ1-6; no reliable D call. The germline V gene has CDR1 LGHDT and CDR2 YNNKEL (reference sequence). The CDR3 is 15 amino acids. The V gene lost 4 bases and the J gene lost 2 bases, with 9 bases spanning the gap. CDR3 residues: CASSPAQTYNSPLHF. CDR3 DNA: TGTGCCAGCAGCCCGGCCCAGACCTATAATTCACCCCTCCACTTT.

This clonotype occurred a few times. This chain connects TRBV24-1 to TRBJ2-3; D remains ambiguous. The CDR3 contains 14 residues. CDR1 and CDR2 (germline): KGHDR, SFDVKD. With 9 bases removed from V and 6 bases from J, the gap between germline ends came to 18 bases. The CDR3 protein is CATLMAAATDTQYF. In nucleotides, the CDR3 is TGTGCCACCCTTATGGCCGCCGCCACGGATACGCAGTATTTT.

This clonotype appeared a few times. The chain couples TRBV7-2 to TRBJ2-7; TRBD1 might be the D (6 bases). Trimming removed 1 base from V and 4 bases from J, with 11 bases in between. Germline CDR1 and CDR2: SGHTA and FQGNSA. The CDR3 runs to 14 residues. The CDR3 coding sequence is TGTGCCAGCAGCTTAGTGTACAGGGAGTACGAGCAGTACTTC. Amino acids: CASSLVYREYEQYF.

The J gene is TRBJ2-1, the V gene TRBV11-2, with unresolved D. The V and J ends lost 3 bases and 6 bases respectively, with 15 bases between them. There are 15 residues in the CDR3. Germline CDR1 is SGHAT and CDR2 is FQNNGV. Here the CDR3 reads CASSFGPASGNEQFF. DNA for the CDR3: TGTGCCAGCAGCTTCGGACCCGCCTCTGGCAATGAGCAGTTCTTC.

This clonotype was seen a few times. The chain uses TRBV7-9 and TRBJ2-7; D is possibly TRBD1 (5 bases). The CDR3 has 15 residues. Germline V CDR1 and CDR2: SEHNR, FQNEAQ (reference sequence). The germline V and J ends were trimmed by 5 bases and 0 bases, with 14 bases remaining between them. The CDR3 nucleotides are TGTGCCAGCAGCCTCCAGGGTCCAAGCTCCTACGAGCAGTACTTC. Its translation is CASSLQGPSSYEQYF.

J is TRBJ1-4 and V is TRBV5-1; a possible D gene is TRBD1 (5 bases). Germline values: CDR1 SGHRS, CDR2 YFSETQ. The CDR3 is 14 amino acids. V lost 4 bases, J lost 8 bases, and 15 bases lay in between. Here the CDR3 DNA reads TGCGCCAGCAGCCCCACGCAGGGTTCGGAAAAACTGTTTTTT. Translation gives CASSPTQGSEKLFF.

This clonotype was counted a few times. The V and J genes are TRBV25-1 and TRBJ2-2; no clear D. The CDR3 extends over 13 amino acids. V was shortened by 1 base and J by 4 bases, with 4 bases between the two germline ends. Germline CDR1 MGHDK, CDR2 SYGVNS. DNA of the CDR3: TGTGCCAGCAGTGAATTTAGCACCGGGGAGCTGTTTTTT. Its translation: CASSEFSTGELFF.

Only a few counts were recorded for this clonotype. The chain uses TRBV29-1 and TRBJ2-1, with a tentative D call TRBD2 (5 bases). Trimming left V 4 bases short and J 4 bases short, with 11 bases between. Germline V lookup: CDR1 SQVTM, CDR2 ANQGSEA. CDR3 length equals 13 residues. The CDR3 loop reads CSVGTGIYNEQFF. CDR3 DNA: TGCAGCGTTGGTACGGGAATTTACAATGAGCAGTTCTTC.